The next 9 T cell receptor beta chains were all read from a single sample in a study of vaccination and CD4 T cells after COVID-19 (dated by TCRdb to between 2021 and 2022). No cognate antigen is known for these TCRs. The library was produced with PCR. The sample was run on an Illumina iSeq 100. DNA from cultured CD4+ T cells underwent TCR sequencing with the Oncomine TCR Beta short-read assay at the Johns Hopkins FTIC core. The public sequencing data were trimmed at Q25 with fastp and processed into clonotypes with MiXCR by TCRdb, which kept only in-frame beta chains. CDR3 protein sequences are deduplicated, and each keeps its most common genes and DNA. The sample has 22,000 or so distinct CDR3 sequences on record, about 39% of them singletons. The leading ten clones occupy about an eighth of the sample. Explained via the paper, the treatment or condition label denotes: roughly 10-day PBMC culture with coronavirus spike peptide pools or control peptides (ViraFEST assay).

The sample taken for sequencing was CD4+ T cells from blood, cultured in vitro. The receptor source for this set is a human donor who had recovered from COVID-19.

The rearrangement uses TRBV6-5 and TRBJ2-2; no firm D call. The germline CDR1 and CDR2 sequences are MNHEY and SVGAGI. CDR3 length: 15 residues. Deletions cut 3 bases from V and 1 base from J, with 9 bases between. In DNA form, the CDR3 reads TGTGCCAGCAGTTATGATAACAGGAACACCGGGGAGCTGTTTTTT. Protein product: CASSYDNRNTGELFF.

The J gene is TRBJ2-7, the V gene TRBV2; D perhaps matches TRBD1 (5 bases). Trimming removed 10 bases from V and 0 bases from J, with 16 bases in between. CDR3 length equals 14 residues. The germline gives CDR1 SNHLY, CDR2 FYNNEI. CDR3 region: CATKRQGDSYEQYF. For the CDR3, the DNA is TGTGCCACCAAAAGACAAGGGGACTCCTACGAGCAGTACTTC.

The chain is built from TRBV9 and TRBJ2-5, with 7 bases lining up with TRBD1. Germline V gene lookup returns CDR1 SGDLS and CDR2 YYNGEE. Unmatched junction bases numbered 14, after V lost 7 bases and J lost 8 bases. This CDR3 region has 14 residues. CDR3 DNA sequence: TGTGCCAGCTCGACGGGACAGTCCGTAGAAACCCAGTACTTC. This encodes CASSTGQSVETQYF.

The rearrangement joins TRBV19 to TRBJ2-2, with unresolved D. CDR1 LNHDA and CDR2 SQIVND come from the germline V gene (reference sequence). This CDR3 region has 14 residues. Trimming shortened V by 2 bases and J by 1 base, and 5 bases separated the two germline ends. The CDR3 nucleotides are TGTGCCAGTAGTATAAGGGAGAACACCGGGGAGCTGTTTTTT. It specifies CASSIRENTGELFF.

This clonotype turned up a few times. The chain employs TRBV20-1 and TRBJ2-3; TRBD2 matches at 10 bases. Losses at the gene ends were 1 base for V and 3 bases for J; bases not matched to a gene: 7. The CDR3 runs 16 residues. The V gene's germline CDR1 is DFQATT and CDR2 SNEGSKA (reference sequence). The CDR3 nucleotides read TGCAGTGCTAGAGGGCTCTATAGCGGGGGGACAGATACGCAGTATTTT. Translated, it gives CSARGLYSGGTDTQYF.

The rearrangement links TRBV12-3 or TRBV12-4 to TRBJ1-2, with 8 bases lining up with TRBD1. This CDR3 is built from 14 residues. The trim removed 6 bases at V and 7 bases at J, leaving 10 bases unmatched. CDR3 residues: CASRTGEIVGGYTF. CDR3 nucleotides: TGTGCCAGCAGGACAGGGGAGATTGTTGGTGGCTACACCTTC.

The V and J genes are TRBV7-9 and TRBJ1-1; a possible D gene is TRBD1 (5 bases). The CDR3 is made up of 12 amino acids. Germline V gene sequence: CDR1 SEHNR, CDR2 FQNEAQ (reference sequence). Trimming stripped 5 bases from V and 6 bases from J, with 10 bases between. The CDR3 loop reads CASSMGQAEAFF. The CDR3 DNA follows: TGTGCCAGCAGCATGGGGCAGGCTGAAGCTTTCTTT.

This clonotype was observed a handful of times. The chain links TRBV27 to TRBJ1-2, with no clear D. Trimming took 5 bases from V and 0 from J, leaving 10 bases between them. This CDR3 has 14 amino acids. Germline assignment: CDR1 MNHEY and CDR2 SMNVEV (reference sequence). CDR3 nucleotides: TGTGCCAGCAGTGCACTCCGCACTAACTATGGCTACACCTTC. Its translation: CASSALRTNYGYTF.

The rearrangement uses TRBV7-9 and TRBJ2-7, with 11 bases aligning to TRBD2. V dropped 5 bases and J dropped 3; count of bases not matched to a gene: 9. In germline, CDR1 is SEHNR, CDR2 FQNEAQ (reference sequence). The CDR3 contains 16 residues. CDR3 in amino acids: CASSALAGENGYEQYF. CDR3 DNA: TGTGCCAGCAGCGCACTAGCGGGAGAGAATGGCTACGAGCAGTACTTC.